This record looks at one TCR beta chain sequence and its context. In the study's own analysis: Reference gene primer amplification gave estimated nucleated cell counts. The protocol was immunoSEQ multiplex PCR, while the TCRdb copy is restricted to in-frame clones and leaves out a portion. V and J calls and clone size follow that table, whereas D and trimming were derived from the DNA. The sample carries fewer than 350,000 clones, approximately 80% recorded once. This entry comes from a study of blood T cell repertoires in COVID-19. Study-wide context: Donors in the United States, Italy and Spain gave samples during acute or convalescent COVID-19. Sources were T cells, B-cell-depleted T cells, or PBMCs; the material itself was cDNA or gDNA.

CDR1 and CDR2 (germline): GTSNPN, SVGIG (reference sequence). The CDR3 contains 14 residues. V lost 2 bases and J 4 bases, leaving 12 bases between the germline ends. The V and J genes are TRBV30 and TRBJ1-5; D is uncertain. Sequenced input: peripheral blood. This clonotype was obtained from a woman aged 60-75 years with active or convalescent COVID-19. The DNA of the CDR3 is TGTGCCTGGAGTCTGAACATCAAAAATCAGCCCCAGCATTTT. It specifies CAWSLNIKNQPQHF.